Included here is one T cell receptor (beta chain) sequence, with context. The data derive from a study of control samples from healthy donors and cancer patients. The germline V gene has CDR1 SGHTA and CDR2 FQGTGA. The CDR3 sequence is 17 residues long. Trimming stripped 4 bases from V and 1 base from J, with 16 bases between. TCRdb's table, derived via immunoSEQ multiplex PCR, lists solely in-frame clones and lacks some. The sample table includes about 190,000 clones. The specimen was blood. The origin of this receptor is a woman aged 30 to 39 in good health. The chain combines TRBV7-3 with TRBJ2-2, with D possibly TRBD1 on 6 matching bases. The CDR3 reads CASSSMGARGNTGELFF. The CDR3 DNA reads TGTGCCAGCAGCTCCATGGGGGCCCGAGGGAACACCGGGGAGCTGTTTTTT. Filled out from reference TRBV7-3 and TRBJ2-2, the complete variable domain reads GAGVSQTPSNKVTEKGKYVELRCDPISGHTALYWYRQSLGQGPEFLIYFQGTGAADDSGLPNDRFFAVRPEGSVSTLKIQRTERGDSAVYLCASSSMGARGNTGELFFGEGSRLTVL.